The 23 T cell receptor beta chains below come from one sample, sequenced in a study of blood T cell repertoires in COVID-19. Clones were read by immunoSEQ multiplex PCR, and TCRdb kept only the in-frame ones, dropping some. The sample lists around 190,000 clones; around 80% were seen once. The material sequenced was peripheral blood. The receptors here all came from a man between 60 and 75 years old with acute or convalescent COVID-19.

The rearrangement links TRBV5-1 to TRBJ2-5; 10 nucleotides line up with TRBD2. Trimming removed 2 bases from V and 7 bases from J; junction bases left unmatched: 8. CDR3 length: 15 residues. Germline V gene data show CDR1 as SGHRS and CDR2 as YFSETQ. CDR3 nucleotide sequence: TGCGCCAGCAGCTTCACTAGCGGGATTGGTGGGACCCAGTACTTC. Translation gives CASSFTSGIGGTQYF. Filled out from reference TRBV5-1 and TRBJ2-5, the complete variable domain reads KAGVTQTPRYLIKTRGQQVTLSCSPISGHRSVSWYQQTPGQGLQFLFEYFSETQRNKGNFPGRFSGRQFSNSRSEMNVSTLELGDSALYLCASSFTSGIGGTQYFGPGTRLLVL.

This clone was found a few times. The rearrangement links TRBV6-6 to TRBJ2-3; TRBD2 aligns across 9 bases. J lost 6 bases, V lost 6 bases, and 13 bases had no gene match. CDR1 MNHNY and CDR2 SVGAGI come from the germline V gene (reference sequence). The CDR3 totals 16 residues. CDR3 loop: CASSAPAGGGGDTQYF. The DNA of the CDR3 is TGTGCCAGCAGCGCCCCAGCGGGAGGAGGAGGGGATACGCAGTATTTT.

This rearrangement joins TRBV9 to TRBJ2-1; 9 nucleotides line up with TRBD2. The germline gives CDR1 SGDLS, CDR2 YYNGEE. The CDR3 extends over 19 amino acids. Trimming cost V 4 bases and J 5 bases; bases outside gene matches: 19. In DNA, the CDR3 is TGTGCCAGCAGCCCCCGAGGGGGGACTAGCAAGTGGAGGAACAATGAGCAGTTCTTC. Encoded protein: CASSPRGGTSKWRNNEQFF.

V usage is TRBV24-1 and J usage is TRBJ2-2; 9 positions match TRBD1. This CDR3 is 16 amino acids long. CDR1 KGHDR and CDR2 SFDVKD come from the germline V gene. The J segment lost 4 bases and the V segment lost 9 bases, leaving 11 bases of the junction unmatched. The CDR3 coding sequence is TGTGCCACCGGCTCTACTGGACAGGGGACCACCGGGGAGCTGTTTTTT. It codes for CATGSTGQGTTGELFF.

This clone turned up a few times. This CDR3 is CASSYRLNEKLFF. The CDR3 coding sequence is TGCGCCAGCTCGTACAGGCTTAATGAAAAACTGTTTTTT. This rearrangement joins TRBV4-1 to TRBJ1-4; a possible D gene is TRBD1 (5 bases). V lost 8 bases and J lost 4, with 11 bases in between. The CDR3 has 13 residues. CDR1 and CDR2 (germline): MGHRA, YSYEKL.

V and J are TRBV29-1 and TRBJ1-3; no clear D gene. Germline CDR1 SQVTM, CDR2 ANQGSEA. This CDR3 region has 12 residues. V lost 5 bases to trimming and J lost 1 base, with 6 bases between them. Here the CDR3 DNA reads TGCAGCGTTATCACATCTGGAAACACCATATATTTT. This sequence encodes CSVITSGNTIYF.

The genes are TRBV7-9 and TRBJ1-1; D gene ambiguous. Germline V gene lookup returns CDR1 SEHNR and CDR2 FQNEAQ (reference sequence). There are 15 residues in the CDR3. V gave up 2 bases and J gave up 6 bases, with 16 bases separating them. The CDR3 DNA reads TGTGCCAGCAGCTTATTAGGCGGAATCGAGCCTGAAGCTTTCTTT. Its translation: CASSLLGGIEPEAFF.

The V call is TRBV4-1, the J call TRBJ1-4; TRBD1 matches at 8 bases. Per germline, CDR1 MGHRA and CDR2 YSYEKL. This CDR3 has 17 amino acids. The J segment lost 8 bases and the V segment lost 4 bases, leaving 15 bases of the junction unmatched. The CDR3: CASSPGSRGRRLEKLFF. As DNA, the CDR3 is TGCGCCAGCAGCCCGGGGTCCAGGGGGCGAAGGTTAGAAAAACTGTTTTTT.

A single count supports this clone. CDR3 protein: CAWSLGGSYNEQFF. In nucleotides, the CDR3 is TGTGCCTGGAGTCTGGGAGGGAGTTACAATGAGCAGTTCTTC. The rearrangement uses TRBV30 and TRBJ2-1, with TRBD2 identical over 7 bases. Trimming cost V 2 bases and J 4 bases; bases outside gene matches: 5. The CDR3 is 14 residues long. The germline gives CDR1 GTSNPN, CDR2 SVGIG (reference sequence).

CDR3 amino acids: CASSLKVTSGSGTDTQYF. CDR3 coding DNA: TGCGCCAGCAGCCTTAAGGTCACTAGCGGGAGTGGAACAGATACGCAGTATTTT. V usage is TRBV5-1 and J usage is TRBJ2-3; 11 bases agree with TRBD2. The CDR3 contains 18 residues. V lost 4 bases to trimming and J lost 3 bases; unmatched junction nucleotides: 13. Germline V gives CDR1 SGHRS, CDR2 YFSETQ.

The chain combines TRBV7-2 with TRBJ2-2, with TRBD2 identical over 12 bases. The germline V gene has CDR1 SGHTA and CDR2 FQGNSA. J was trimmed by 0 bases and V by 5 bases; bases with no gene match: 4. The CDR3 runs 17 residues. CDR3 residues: CASSLRTSGTNTGELFF. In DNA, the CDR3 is TGTGCCAGCAGCCTTCGGACTAGCGGGACGAACACCGGGGAGCTGTTTTTT. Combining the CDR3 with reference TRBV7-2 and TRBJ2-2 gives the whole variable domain GAGVSQSPSNKVTEKGKDVELRCDPISGHTALYWYRQSLGQGLEFLIYFQGNSAPDKSGLPSDRFSAERTGGSVSTLTIQRTQQEDSAVYLCASSLRTSGTNTGELFFGEGSRLTVL.

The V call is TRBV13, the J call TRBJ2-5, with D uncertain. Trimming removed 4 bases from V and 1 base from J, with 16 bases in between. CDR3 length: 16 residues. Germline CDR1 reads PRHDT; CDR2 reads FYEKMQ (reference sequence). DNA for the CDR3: TGTGCCAGCAGCTCTACAGAGTCAGCCCCCCAAGAGACCCAGTACTTC. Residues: CASSSTESAPQETQYF.

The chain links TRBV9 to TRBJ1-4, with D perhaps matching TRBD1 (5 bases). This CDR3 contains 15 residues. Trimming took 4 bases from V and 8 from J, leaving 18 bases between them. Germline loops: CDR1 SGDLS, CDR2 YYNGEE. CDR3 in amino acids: CASSYSGTEGEKLFF. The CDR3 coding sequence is TGTGCCAGCAGCTACTCCGGGACGGAGGGCGAAAAACTGTTTTTT.

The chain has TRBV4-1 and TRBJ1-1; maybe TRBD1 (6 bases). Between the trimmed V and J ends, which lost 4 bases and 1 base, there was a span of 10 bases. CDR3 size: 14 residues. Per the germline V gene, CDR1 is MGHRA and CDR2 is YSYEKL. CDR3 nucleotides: TGCGCCAGCAGCCCGGTGGGACAGAACACTGAAGCTTTCTTT. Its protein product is CASSPVGQNTEAFF.

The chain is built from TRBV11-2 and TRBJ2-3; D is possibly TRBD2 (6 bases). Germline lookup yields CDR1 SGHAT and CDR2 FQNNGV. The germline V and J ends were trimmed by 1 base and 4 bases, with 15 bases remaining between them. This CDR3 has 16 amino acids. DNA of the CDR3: TGTGCCAGCAGCTTAGGGGCCGGGAGAGTTGCAGATACGCAGTATTTT. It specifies CASSLGAGRVADTQYF.

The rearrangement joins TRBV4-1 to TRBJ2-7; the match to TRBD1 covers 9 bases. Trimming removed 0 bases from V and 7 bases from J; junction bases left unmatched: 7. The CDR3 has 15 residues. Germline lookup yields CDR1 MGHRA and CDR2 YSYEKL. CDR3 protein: CASSQEAQGAREQYF. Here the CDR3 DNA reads TGCGCCAGCAGCCAAGAGGCACAGGGGGCGCGAGAGCAGTACTTC.

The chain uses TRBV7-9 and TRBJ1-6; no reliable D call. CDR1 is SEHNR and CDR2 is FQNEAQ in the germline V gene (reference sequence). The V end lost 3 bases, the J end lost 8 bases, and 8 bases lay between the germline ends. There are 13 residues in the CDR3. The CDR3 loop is CASSLSRDSPLHF. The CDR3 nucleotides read TGTGCCAGCAGCTTGAGTCGGGATTCACCCCTCCACTTT.

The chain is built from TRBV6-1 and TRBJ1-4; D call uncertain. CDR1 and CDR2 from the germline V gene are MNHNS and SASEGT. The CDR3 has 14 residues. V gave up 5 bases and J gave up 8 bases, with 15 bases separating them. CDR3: CASSPRGVREKLFF. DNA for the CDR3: TGTGCCAGCAGTCCCCGCGGGGTGCGAGAAAAACTGTTTTTT.

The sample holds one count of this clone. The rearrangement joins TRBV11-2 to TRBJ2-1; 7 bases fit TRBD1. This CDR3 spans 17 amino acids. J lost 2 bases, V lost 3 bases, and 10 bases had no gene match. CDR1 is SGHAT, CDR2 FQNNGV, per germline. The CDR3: CASSFIPDRKTYNEQFF. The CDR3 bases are TGTGCCAGCAGCTTTATCCCGGACAGGAAAACCTACAATGAGCAGTTCTTC. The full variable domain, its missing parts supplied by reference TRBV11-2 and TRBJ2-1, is EAGVAQSPRYKIIEKRQSVAFWCNPISGHATLYWYQQILGQGPKLLIQFQNNGVVDDSQLPKDRFSAERLKGVDSTLKIQPAKLEDSAVYLCASSFIPDRKTYNEQFFGPGTRLTVL.

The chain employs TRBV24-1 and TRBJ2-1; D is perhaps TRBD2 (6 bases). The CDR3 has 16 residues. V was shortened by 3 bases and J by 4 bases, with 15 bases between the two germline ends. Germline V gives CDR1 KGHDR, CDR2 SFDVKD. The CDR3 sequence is CATSDARSGGYNEQFF. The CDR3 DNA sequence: TGTGCCACCAGTGATGCCCGGTCCGGAGGGTACAATGAGCAGTTCTTC.

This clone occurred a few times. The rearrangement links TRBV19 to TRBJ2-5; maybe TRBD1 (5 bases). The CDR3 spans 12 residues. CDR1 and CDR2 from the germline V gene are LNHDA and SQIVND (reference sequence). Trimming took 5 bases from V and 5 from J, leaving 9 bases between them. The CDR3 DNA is TGTGCCAGTAGTTCAGGGTGGGAGACCCAGTACTTC. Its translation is CASSSGWETQYF.

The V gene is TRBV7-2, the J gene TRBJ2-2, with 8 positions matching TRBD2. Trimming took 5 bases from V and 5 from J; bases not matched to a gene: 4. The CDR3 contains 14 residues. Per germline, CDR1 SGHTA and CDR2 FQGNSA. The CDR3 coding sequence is TGTGCCAGCAGCGTAGGACTAGCTACCGGGGAGCTGTTTTTT. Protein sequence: CASSVGLATGELFF.

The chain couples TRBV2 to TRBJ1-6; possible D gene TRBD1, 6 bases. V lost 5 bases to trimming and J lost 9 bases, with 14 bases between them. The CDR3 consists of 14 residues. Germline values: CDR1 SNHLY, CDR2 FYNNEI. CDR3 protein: CASSQGNLGSPLHF. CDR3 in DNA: TGTGCCAGCAGTCAGGGGAATCTGGGTTCACCCCTCCACTTT.